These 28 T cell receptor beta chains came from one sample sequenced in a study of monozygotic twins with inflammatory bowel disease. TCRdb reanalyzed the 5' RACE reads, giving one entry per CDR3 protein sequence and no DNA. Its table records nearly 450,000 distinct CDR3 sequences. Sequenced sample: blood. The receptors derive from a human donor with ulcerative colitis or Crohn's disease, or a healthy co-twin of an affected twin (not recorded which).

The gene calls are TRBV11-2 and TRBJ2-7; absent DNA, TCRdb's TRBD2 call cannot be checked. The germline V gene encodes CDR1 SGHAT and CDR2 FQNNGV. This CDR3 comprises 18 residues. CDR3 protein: CASSLKPLAGSFLNEQYF.

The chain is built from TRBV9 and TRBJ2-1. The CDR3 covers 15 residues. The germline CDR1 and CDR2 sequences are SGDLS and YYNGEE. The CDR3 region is CASSVEVVSYNEQFF.

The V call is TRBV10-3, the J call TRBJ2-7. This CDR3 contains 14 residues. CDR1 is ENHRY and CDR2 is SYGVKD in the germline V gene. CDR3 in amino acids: CAISESGNLYEQYF.

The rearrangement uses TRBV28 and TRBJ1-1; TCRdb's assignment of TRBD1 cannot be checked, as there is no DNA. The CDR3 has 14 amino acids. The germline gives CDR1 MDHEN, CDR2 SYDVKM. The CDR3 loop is CASTPRMHYTEAFF.

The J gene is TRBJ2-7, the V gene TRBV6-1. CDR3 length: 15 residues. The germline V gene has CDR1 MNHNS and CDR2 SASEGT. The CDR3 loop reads CASSEQRTYAYEQYF.

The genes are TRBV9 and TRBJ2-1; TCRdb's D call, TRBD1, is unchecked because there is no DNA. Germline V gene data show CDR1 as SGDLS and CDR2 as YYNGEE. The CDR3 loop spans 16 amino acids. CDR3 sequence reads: CASSPAGGRANNEQFF.

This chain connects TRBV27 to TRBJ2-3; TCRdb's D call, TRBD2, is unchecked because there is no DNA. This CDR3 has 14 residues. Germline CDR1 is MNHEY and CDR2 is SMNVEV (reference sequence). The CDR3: CASSPLVKPDTQYF.

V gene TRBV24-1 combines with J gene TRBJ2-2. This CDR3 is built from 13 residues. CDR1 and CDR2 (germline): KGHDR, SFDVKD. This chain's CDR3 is CATSTTVAGELFF.

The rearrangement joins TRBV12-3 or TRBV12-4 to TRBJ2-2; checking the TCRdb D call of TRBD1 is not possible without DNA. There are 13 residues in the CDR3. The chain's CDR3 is CASSIAGGYGLFF.

The CDR3 protein is CSASSRGLTGELFF. This chain connects TRBV20-1 to TRBJ2-2; TCRdb proposes TRBD1, but this gene call is untestable without DNA. Germline loops: CDR1 DFQATT, CDR2 SNEGSKA (reference sequence). This CDR3 region has 14 residues.

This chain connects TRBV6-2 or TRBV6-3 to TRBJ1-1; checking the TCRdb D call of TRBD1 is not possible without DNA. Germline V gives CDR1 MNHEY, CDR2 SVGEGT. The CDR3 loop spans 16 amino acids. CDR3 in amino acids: CASGWTGTNMNTEAFF.

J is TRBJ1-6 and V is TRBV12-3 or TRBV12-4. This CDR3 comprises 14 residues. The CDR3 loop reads CASSLGTTNSPLHF.

The CDR3 reads CASSSGRLDTGELFF. The gene calls are TRBV5-1 and TRBJ2-2. The CDR3 is made up of 15 amino acids. Germline values: CDR1 SGHRS, CDR2 YFSETQ.

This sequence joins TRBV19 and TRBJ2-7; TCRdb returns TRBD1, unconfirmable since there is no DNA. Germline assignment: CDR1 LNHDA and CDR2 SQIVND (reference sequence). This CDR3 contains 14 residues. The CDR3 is CASSASGHHYEQYF.

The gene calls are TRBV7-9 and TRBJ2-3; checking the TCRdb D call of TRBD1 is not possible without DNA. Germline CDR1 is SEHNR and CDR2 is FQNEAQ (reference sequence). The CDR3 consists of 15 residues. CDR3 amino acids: CASSHVGARADTQYF.

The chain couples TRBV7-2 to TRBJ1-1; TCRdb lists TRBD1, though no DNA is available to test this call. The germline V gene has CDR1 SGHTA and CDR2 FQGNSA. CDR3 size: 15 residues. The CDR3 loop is CASRSGGQARTEAFF.

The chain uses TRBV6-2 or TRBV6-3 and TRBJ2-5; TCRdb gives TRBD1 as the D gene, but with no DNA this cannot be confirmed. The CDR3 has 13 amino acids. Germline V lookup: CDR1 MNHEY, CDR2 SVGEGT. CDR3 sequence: CASSGGGLVTQYF.

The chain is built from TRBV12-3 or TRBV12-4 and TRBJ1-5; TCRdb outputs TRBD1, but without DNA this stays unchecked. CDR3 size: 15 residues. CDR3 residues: CASSFVGRGNQPQHF.

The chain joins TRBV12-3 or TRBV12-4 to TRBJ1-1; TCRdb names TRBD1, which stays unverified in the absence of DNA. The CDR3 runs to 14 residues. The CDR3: CASTSRERNTEAFF.

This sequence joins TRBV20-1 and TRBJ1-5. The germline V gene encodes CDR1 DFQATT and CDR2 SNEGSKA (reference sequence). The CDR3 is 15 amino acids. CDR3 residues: CSAPSGGASNQPQHF.

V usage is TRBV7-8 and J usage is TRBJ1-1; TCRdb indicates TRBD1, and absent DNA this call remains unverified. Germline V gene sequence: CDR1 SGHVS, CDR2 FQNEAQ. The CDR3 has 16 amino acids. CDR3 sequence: CASSSPTGGGNTEAFF.

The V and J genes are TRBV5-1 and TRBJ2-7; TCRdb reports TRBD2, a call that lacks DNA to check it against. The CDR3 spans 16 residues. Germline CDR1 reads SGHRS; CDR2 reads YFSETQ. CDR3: CASSPRSGTASYEQYF.

The CDR3 region is CASSYRARADEQFF. The chain couples TRBV6-6 to TRBJ2-1; TCRdb gives TRBD2 as the D gene, but with no DNA this cannot be confirmed. The CDR3 is 14 residues long. Germline values: CDR1 MNHNY, CDR2 SVGAGI (reference sequence).

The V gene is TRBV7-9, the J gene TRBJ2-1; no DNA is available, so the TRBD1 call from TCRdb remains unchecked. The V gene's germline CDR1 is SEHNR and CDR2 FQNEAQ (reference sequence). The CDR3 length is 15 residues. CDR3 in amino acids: CASSLGGTFYNEQFF. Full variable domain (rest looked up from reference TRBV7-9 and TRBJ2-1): DTGVSQNPRHKITKRGQNVTFRCDPISEHNRLYWYRQTLGQGPEFLTYFQNEAQLEKSRLLSDRFSAERPKGSFSTLEIQRTEQGDSAMYLCASSLGGTFYNEQFFGPGTRLTVL.

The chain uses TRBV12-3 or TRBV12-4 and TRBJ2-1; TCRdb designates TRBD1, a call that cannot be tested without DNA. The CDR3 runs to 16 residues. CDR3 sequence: CASSLLPTGGGNEQFF.

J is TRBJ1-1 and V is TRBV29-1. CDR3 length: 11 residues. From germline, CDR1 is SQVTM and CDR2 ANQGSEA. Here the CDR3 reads CSATINTEAFF.

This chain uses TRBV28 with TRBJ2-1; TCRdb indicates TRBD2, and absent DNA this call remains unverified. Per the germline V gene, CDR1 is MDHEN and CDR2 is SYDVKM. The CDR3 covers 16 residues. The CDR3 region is CASRRTTSGAYNEQFF.

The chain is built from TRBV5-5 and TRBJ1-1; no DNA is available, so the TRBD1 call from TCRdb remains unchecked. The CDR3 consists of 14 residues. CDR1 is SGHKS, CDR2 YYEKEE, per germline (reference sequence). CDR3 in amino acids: CASSPLTPITEAFF.